This TCR beta chain was recovered during a study of shared clonotypes between healthy human individuals. Study conclusions and caveats: Only blood was sampled; tissue repertoires likely differ.

Researchers ran the assay at a deep level. Each cell subset's genomic DNA was divided evenly among several immunoSEQ plates. Per the original data handling: From ImmunoSEQ came sequences covering only the junction and carrying no quality scores, so filtering differed. Profiling relied on immunoSEQ multiplex PCR, and the TCRdb table lists in-frame clones only, not all of them. D and trimming come from the DNA, and the V and J calls and clone size come from that table. Here the sample spans hundreds of thousands of clones, around 78% being singletons. Germline values: CDR1 SGHVS, CDR2 FQNEAQ. The CDR3 runs 17 residues. V shed 5 bases and J 4 bases; nucleotides not matched to a gene: 11. Points on this clone: The antigen is not known.

Specimen: PBMCs. The origin of this receptor is a woman between 35 and 50 years old in good health. Some clones in this sample may be carry-over from other donors' samples. V is TRBV7-8 and J is TRBJ2-1, with TRBD1 matching 10 bases. This CDR3 reads CASSPFFDRGRYNEQFF. CDR3 nucleotide sequence: TGTGCCAGCAGCCCTTTCTTCGACAGGGGGCGATACAATGAGCAGTTCTTC. Variable domain in full (rest from reference TRBV7-8 and TRBJ2-1): GAGVSQSPRYKVAKRGQDVALRCDPISGHVSLFWYQQALGQGPEFLTYFQNEAQLDKSGLPSDRFFAERPEGSVSTLKIQRTQQEDSAVYLCASSPFFDRGRYNEQFFGPGTRLTVL.